This T cell receptor (beta chain) was recovered during a study of blood T cell repertoires in COVID-19. Across the study: Acute and convalescent COVID-19 specimens originated in the United States, Italy and Spain. Sources were T cells, B-cell-depleted T cells, or PBMCs; the material itself was cDNA or gDNA.

The authors' processing: Reference gene primer amplification yielded estimated nucleated cell counts. Libraries were prepared by immunoSEQ multiplex PCR; TCRdb keeps only in-frame clonotypes and omits some of them. V and J calls and clone size are copied from that table; D and trimming were computed from the DNA. The sample contains 350,000 or so clones, around 90% of which appear only once. The Seattle patients, enrolled during active infection, were followed longitudinally. V gave up 3 bases and J gave up 7 bases; unmatched junction bases: 5. This CDR3 is built from 15 residues. CDR1 LGHDT and CDR2 YNNKEL come from the germline V gene (reference sequence).

This chain uses TRBV3-1 (or the pseudogene TRBV3-2) with TRBJ2-1, with 11 bases lining up with TRBD2. Source material: peripheral blood. The source is a woman aged 55 to 70 with COVID-19, enrolled during active disease. For the CDR3, the DNA is TGTGCCAGCAGCCAGTTTAGCGGGGGGGCGAATGAGCAGTTCTTC. The encoded protein is CASSQFSGGANEQFF.